Below, 14 T cell receptor beta chains from the same sample are listed, as sequenced in a study of beta chain features in type 1 diabetes. TCRB transcripts that were expressed got sequenced, as all of the isolated RNA had been reverse transcribed. Profiling relied on immunoSEQ multiplex PCR, and the TCRdb table lists in-frame clones only, not all of them. The table has 140,000 or so clones, around a tenth seen once. Sequencing input: central memory CD4+ T cells from blood. Receptor source: a man aged 18 to 30 in good health.

This clone showed up just a few times. J is TRBJ1-3 and V is TRBV9; possible D gene TRBD1, 6 bases. From germline, CDR1 is SGDLS and CDR2 YYNGEE. Trimming took 0 bases from V and 2 from J, leaving 6 bases between them. This CDR3 comprises 14 residues. In DNA, the CDR3 is TGTGCCAGCAGCGTAGACAGGGCTGGAAACACCATATATTTT. This codes for CASSVDRAGNTIYF.

This clone showed up just a few times. The V call is TRBV5-1, the J call TRBJ2-7, with TRBD1 as a possible D gene (5 bases). Per germline, CDR1 SGHRS and CDR2 YFSETQ. The CDR3 extends over 14 amino acids. V dropped 8 bases and J dropped 5 bases, with 20 bases sitting between them. CDR3 sequence reads: CASKGQGSVHEQYF. CDR3 coding DNA: TGCGCCAGTAAAGGCCAGGGTAGTGTCCACGAGCAGTACTTC.

The sample holds a few counts of this clone. The chain is built from TRBV5-1 and TRBJ1-5, with a weak D call TRBD1 (6 bases). CDR1 SGHRS and CDR2 YFSETQ come from the germline V gene. The CDR3 sequence is 15 residues long. Trimming left V 4 bases short and J 3 bases short, with 14 bases between. The CDR3 DNA reads TGCGCCAGCAGCCTGGACAGCCCTATCAATCAGCCCCAGCATTTT. Translation gives CASSLDSPINQPQHF.

This clone was seen a handful of times. This chain links TRBV28 with TRBJ1-5, with 9 bases fitting TRBD1. CDR3 length: 16 amino acids. The trim removed 3 bases at V and 1 base at J, leaving 4 bases unmatched. The germline CDR1 and CDR2 sequences are MDHEN and SYDVKM. The CDR3 here is CASSFGGTGSNQPQHF. In DNA, the CDR3 is TGTGCCAGCAGTTTCGGTGGGACAGGGAGCAATCAGCCCCAGCATTTT.

This clone occurred a few times. The chain combines TRBV7-3 with TRBJ2-6; 8 bases align to TRBD1. Germline V gene lookup returns CDR1 SGHTA and CDR2 FQGTGA. The CDR3 has 16 residues. V was clipped by 5 bases and J by 2 bases; unmatched bases: 5. The CDR3 coding sequence is TGTGCCAGCAGCACATCAGGGGGCGCTGGGGCCAACGTCCTGACTTTC. The encoded protein is CASSTSGGAGANVLTF.

This clone came up many times. This chain links TRBV29-1 with TRBJ2-1; 10 bases map to TRBD1. CDR1 is SQVTM, CDR2 ANQGSEA, per germline. Unmatched junction bases numbered 15, after V lost 4 bases and J lost 3 bases. The CDR3 is 18 residues long. For the CDR3, the DNA is TGCAGCGTTGTAATGAGGGGTTTCGGACAGGGGGGCTACAATGAGCAGTTCTTC. Translating it yields CSVVMRGFGQGGYNEQFF.

In its sample, this clone was seen a few times. CDR3 coding DNA: TGTGCCAGCAGTTCCCCTGGCCAGGGCGTGGGTGAAAAACTGTTTTTT. It translates to CASSSPGQGVGEKLFF. J is TRBJ1-4 and V is TRBV28, with TRBD1 as a possible D gene (5 bases). This CDR3 is 16 amino acids long. Germline V gives CDR1 MDHEN, CDR2 SYDVKM. The V end lost 4 bases, the J end lost 7 bases, and 19 bases lay between the germline ends.

This clone was found a few times. This CDR3 reads CASSLNAGDTQYF. CDR3 DNA sequence: TGTGCCAGCAGCCTCAACGCGGGGGATACGCAGTATTTT. The rearrangement joins TRBV11-2 to TRBJ2-3, with a possible D match to TRBD2 (6 bases). Germline lookup yields CDR1 SGHAT and CDR2 FQNNGV. This CDR3 contains 13 residues. V was clipped by 5 bases and J by 6 bases, with 12 bases between them.

This clone was found a few times. The genes are TRBV5-5 and TRBJ1-6; no clear D. The germline V gene encodes CDR1 SGHKS and CDR2 YYEKEE (reference sequence). The V and J ends lost 0 bases and 11 bases respectively, with 9 bases between them. CDR3 size: 13 residues. Here the CDR3 reads CASSLVLLTPLHF. The CDR3 DNA reads TGTGCCAGCAGCTTGGTCCTTTTAACACCCCTCCACTTT. Combining the CDR3 with reference TRBV5-5 and TRBJ1-6 gives the whole variable domain DAGVTQSPTHLIKTRGQQVTLRCSPISGHKSVSWYQQVLGQGPQFIFQYYEKEERGRGNFPDRFSARQFPNYSSELNVNALLLGDSALYLCASSLVLLTPLHFGNGTRLTVT.

The rearrangement joins TRBV14 to TRBJ2-1; D might be TRBD1 (5 bases). From germline, CDR1 is SGHDN and CDR2 FVKESK. Trimming removed 1 base at V and 3 bases at J, with 7 bases between. The CDR3 is 14 residues long. CDR3 protein: CASSQGTNYNEQFF. CDR3 coding DNA: TGTGCCAGCAGCCAAGGGACAAACTACAATGAGCAGTTCTTC.

Here the CDR3 reads CASSLDGSINSPLHF. The CDR3 nucleotides are TGTGCCAGCAGCTTGGACGGGTCCATTAATTCACCCCTCCACTTT. This rearrangement joins TRBV5-6 to TRBJ1-6; the D is unclear. Trimming left V 0 bases short and J 6 bases short, with 10 bases between. CDR3 length: 15 amino acids. The V gene's germline CDR1 is SGHDT and CDR2 YYEEEE.

In this sample, this clone turned up a few times. The rearrangement uses TRBV10-3 and TRBJ1-6, with D perhaps TRBD1 (5 bases). The germline gives CDR1 ENHRY, CDR2 SYGVKD. V was clipped by 10 bases and J by 2 bases, with 15 bases between them. The CDR3 spans 15 residues. CDR3 region: CASGDLGAYNSPLHF. CDR3 coding DNA: TGTGCCAGTGGGGATTTAGGGGCCTATAATTCACCCCTCCACTTT.

This clone appeared a few times. The rearrangement uses TRBV7-2 and TRBJ1-2; weak D call: TRBD1 (6 bases). V lost 7 bases, J lost 2 bases, and 17 bases lay in between. CDR3 length equals 15 residues. The germline CDR1 and CDR2 sequences are SGHTA and FQGNSA. The CDR3: CASTASGRGNYGYTF. The CDR3 DNA is TGTGCCAGCACCGCTTCGGGCAGGGGAAACTATGGCTACACCTTC.

The chain joins TRBV27 to TRBJ2-5; 11 bases match TRBD2. The J segment lost 4 bases and the V segment lost 6 bases, leaving 1 base of the junction unmatched. This CDR3 is built from 13 residues. Per germline, CDR1 MNHEY and CDR2 SMNVEV (reference sequence). The CDR3 loop reads CASRLAGAETQYF. The CDR3 nucleotides are TGTGCCAGCAGACTAGCGGGGGCAGAGACCCAGTACTTC.